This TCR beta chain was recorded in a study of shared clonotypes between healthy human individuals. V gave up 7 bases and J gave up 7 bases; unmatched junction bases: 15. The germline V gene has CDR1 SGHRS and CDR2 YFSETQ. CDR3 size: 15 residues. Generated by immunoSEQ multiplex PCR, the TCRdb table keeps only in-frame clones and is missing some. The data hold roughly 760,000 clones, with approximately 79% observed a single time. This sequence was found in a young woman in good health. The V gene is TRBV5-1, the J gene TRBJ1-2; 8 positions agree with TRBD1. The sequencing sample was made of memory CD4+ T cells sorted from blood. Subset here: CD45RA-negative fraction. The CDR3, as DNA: TGCGCCAGCCGACAGGGGTCGAATACTCTATCTGGCTACACCTTC. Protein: CASRQGSNTLSGYTF.